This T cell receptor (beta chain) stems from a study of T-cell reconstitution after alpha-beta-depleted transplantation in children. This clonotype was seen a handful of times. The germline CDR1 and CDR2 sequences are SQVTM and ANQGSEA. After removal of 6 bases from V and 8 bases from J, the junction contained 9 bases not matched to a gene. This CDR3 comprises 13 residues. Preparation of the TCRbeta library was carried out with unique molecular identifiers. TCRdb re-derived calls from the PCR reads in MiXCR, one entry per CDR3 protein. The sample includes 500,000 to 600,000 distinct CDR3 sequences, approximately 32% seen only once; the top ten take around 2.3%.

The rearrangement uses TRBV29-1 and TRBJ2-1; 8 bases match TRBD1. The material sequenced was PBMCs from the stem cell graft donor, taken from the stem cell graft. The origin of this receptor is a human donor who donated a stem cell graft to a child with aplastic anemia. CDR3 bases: TGCAGCGTCGACAGGGGCCCTGGCCATGAGCAGTTCTTC. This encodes CSVDRGPGHEQFF.